This T cell receptor (beta chain) stems from a study of cytomegalovirus exposure and HLA in healthy donors. About this clone itself: Its antigen is currently unknown.

The V and J ends lost 2 bases and 1 base, in that order; junction bases with no gene match: 5. This CDR3 contains 15 residues. The germline V gene encodes CDR1 KGHSH and CDR2 LQKENI. Notes on the study in general: In most subjects, TCR beta sequences reportedly gave accurate predictions of HLA-A and HLA-B alleles. Serostatus for CMV was the only available immune exposure information.

The PCR had 60 Vbeta and 13 Jbeta primers. The table came from immunoSEQ multiplex PCR; TCRdb's copy has only in-frame clones and leaves some out. The sample carries some 140,000 clones, over 65% recorded once. This sequence joins TRBV18 and TRBJ2-7; 7 nucleotides agree with TRBD2. The sequence derives from a man in his fifties or sixties in good health and CMV-seronegative. The sample taken for sequencing was PBMCs. The CDR3 reads CASSPLARGSYEQYF. The CDR3 bases are TGTGCCAGCTCACCATTGGCGCGGGGGTCCTACGAGCAGTACTTC. The whole variable domain, filled in from reference TRBV18 and TRBJ2-7, reads NAGVMQNPRHLVRRRGQEARLRCSPMKGHSHVYWYRQLPEEGLKFMVYLQKENIIDESGMPKERFSAEFPKEGPSILRIQQVVRGDSAAYFCASSPLARGSYEQYFGPGTRLTVT.